The count of the clone carrying this T cell receptor beta chain is one. Its antigen is not known. In germline, CDR1 is SEHNR, CDR2 FQNEAQ (reference sequence). V was clipped by 1 base and J by 2 bases, with 2 bases between them. The CDR3 sequence is 12 residues long. This record belongs to a study of OX40 agonist ivuxolimab in advanced cancers. General study points: Some patients who did not respond also had low normalized T-cell clonal expansion.

Produced via immunoSEQ multiplex PCR; TCRdb's table is partial and in-frame only. This table has some 35,000 clones, 65% to 80% appearing once. This TCR derives from an adult with an advanced solid tumor such as melanoma, head and neck, liver or kidney cancer. The chain is built from TRBV7-9 and TRBJ2-5; D is undetermined. Sequencing was performed on CD4+ or CD8+ T cells sorted from blood, taken in a trial of the OX40 agonist ivuxolimab. The CDR3 region is CASSLGQETQYF. The DNA of the CDR3 is TGTGCCAGCAGCTTAGGGCAAGAGACCCAGTACTTC. The entire variable domain, with the rest obtained from reference TRBV7-9 and TRBJ2-5, is as follows: DTGVSQNPRHKITKRGQNVTFRCDPISEHNRLYWYRQTLGQGPEFLTYFQNEAQLEKSRLLSDRFSAERPKGSFSTLEIQRTEQGDSAMYLCASSLGQETQYFGPGTRLLVL.